The 14 T cell receptor beta chains below come from one sample, sequenced in a study of T cell repertoires in cytomegalovirus infection. These receptors have no identified antigens. Each CDR3 protein is one row after TCRdb ran MiXCR on the reads. The sample shows tens of thousands of distinct CDR3 sequences, more than 20% of them seen only once. The sample consisted of CD8+ T cells from cultured PBMCs, taken from culture after CMV antigen stimulation. All receptors come from a human donor in good health (CMV status not recorded). Some clones in this sample may be carry-over from other donors' samples.

The gene calls are TRBV27 and TRBJ1-5; maybe TRBD1 (5 bases). V was pared by 3 bases and J by 7 bases, with 10 bases between. The germline gives CDR1 MNHEY, CDR2 SMNVEV (reference sequence). The CDR3 is 13 residues long. The CDR3: CASSLNGHQPQHF. The CDR3 bases are TGTGCCAGCAGTTTGAACGGACACCAGCCCCAGCATTTT.

This clonotype was counted ten times or more. CDR3 bases: TGTGCCAGTAGTATTGGAGCAGCAACGAACACTGAAGCTTTCTTT. Protein sequence: CASSIGAATNTEAFF. The rearrangement links TRBV19 to TRBJ1-1; the D is unclear. The CDR3 contains 15 residues. V shed 3 bases and J shed 1 base, with 12 bases lying between them. Germline assignment: CDR1 LNHDA and CDR2 SQIVND (reference sequence).

This clonotype was observed many times. The rearrangement joins TRBV4-2 to TRBJ2-7; D might be TRBD2 (7 bases). Trimming pared 0 bases from V and 4 bases from J, leaving 16 bases between. The germline gives CDR1 LGHNA, CDR2 YNFKEQ. This CDR3 comprises 16 residues. CDR3 DNA sequence: TGTGCCAGCAGCCAAGAAGGGTCGGGGGGCCATTACGAGCAGTACTTC. Protein sequence: CASSQEGSGGHYEQYF.

The chain combines TRBV2 with TRBJ1-1, with D perhaps matching TRBD1 (6 bases). CDR1 and CDR2 (germline): SNHLY, FYNNEI. V lost 2 bases, J lost 7 bases, and 14 bases lay in between. This CDR3 has 14 amino acids. The CDR3 DNA sequence: TGTGCCAGCAGTGAATTTGGGGGGCGAGTTGAAGCTTTCTTT. Protein sequence: CASSEFGGRVEAFF.

This clonotype was detected ten times or more. This CDR3 reads CASSYLTGPKNIQYF. CDR3 sequence (DNA): TGTGCCAGCAGTTACTTGACAGGGCCCAAAAACATTCAGTACTTC. This chain uses TRBV6-6 with TRBJ2-4; 7 bases are shared with TRBD1. The J segment lost 2 bases and the V segment lost 1 base, leaving 2 bases of the junction unmatched. The germline gives CDR1 MNHNY, CDR2 SVGAGI (reference sequence). The CDR3 runs to 15 residues.

This clonotype has just a few counts. This rearrangement joins TRBV19 to TRBJ2-7; possibly TRBD2 for D (7 bases). Trimming pared 2 bases from V and 2 bases from J, leaving 13 bases between. CDR1 is LNHDA and CDR2 is SQIVND in the germline V gene (reference sequence). The CDR3 covers 15 residues. The CDR3, as DNA: TGTGCCAGTAGTATAAGGGGGGGAGACACCTACGAGCAGTACTTC. Translated, it gives CASSIRGGDTYEQYF.

The chain recombines TRBV6-5 with TRBJ2-2, with unresolved D. The CDR3 contains 13 residues. The V gene lost 8 bases and the J gene lost 4 bases, with 11 bases spanning the gap. Germline loops: CDR1 MNHEY, CDR2 SVGAGI. CDR3: CASAPVGTGELFF. The DNA for the CDR3 is TGTGCCAGCGCCCCCGTTGGCACCGGGGAGCTGTTTTTT.

This clonotype was observed a few times. The gene calls are TRBV7-8 and TRBJ2-2; 8 positions agree with TRBD1. V trimming: 0 bases; J trimming: 6 bases; junction bases outside the gene matches: 9. This CDR3 spans 17 amino acids. The germline CDR1 and CDR2 sequences are SGHVS and FQNEAQ. CDR3 DNA sequence: TGTGCCAGCAGCTTAGCGGGAGGACAGGGTCGAGCCGGGGAGCTGTTTTTT. Its translation: CASSLAGGQGRAGELFF.

This chain connects TRBV20-1 to TRBJ2-7; 7 bases are a match to TRBD1. Germline assignment: CDR1 DFQATT and CDR2 SNEGSKA (reference sequence). This CDR3 is built from 13 residues. Trimming cost V 6 bases and J 0 bases; bases outside gene matches: 5. The CDR3 bases are TGCAGTGCGCTGACAGGGACCTCCTACGAGCAGTACTTC. This sequence encodes CSALTGTSYEQYF.

This clonotype was seen a handful of times. The CDR3 sequence is CASSFEGVTDTQYF. CDR3 in DNA: TGTGCCAGCAGCTTCGAGGGAGTGACAGATACGCAGTATTTT. This sequence joins TRBV7-9 and TRBJ2-3; possibly TRBD2 for D (5 bases). Germline CDR1 SEHNR, CDR2 FQNEAQ (reference sequence). V was clipped by 3 bases and J by 3 bases, with 10 bases between them. CDR3 length: 14 residues.

This clonotype was counted a few times. The V gene is TRBV28, the J gene TRBJ2-2; D is possibly TRBD1 (5 bases). The CDR3 length is 14 residues. V lost 5 bases and J 2 bases, leaving 9 bases between the germline ends. Germline V lookup: CDR1 MDHEN, CDR2 SYDVKM. The chain's CDR3 is CASSPDINTGELFF. CDR3 bases: TGTGCCAGCAGTCCGGACATAAACACCGGGGAGCTGTTTTTT.

About this clonotype: A read error may produce the germline difference seen at one junction end. The rearrangement links TRBV5-4 to TRBJ2-7; 7 bases are a match to TRBD2. Germline lookup yields CDR1 SGHNT and CDR2 YYREEE (reference sequence). This CDR3 contains 14 residues. The CDR3 bases are TGTGCCAGAAGCTTGTCAGCGGGGCCCTACGAGCAGTACTTC. Protein product: CARSLSAGPYEQYF.

This chain links TRBV20-1 with TRBJ1-3, with D tentatively TRBD1 (6 bases). Trimming stripped 0 bases from V and 3 bases from J, with 9 bases between. This CDR3 comprises 14 residues. CDR1 is DFQATT, CDR2 SNEGSKA, per germline (reference sequence). CDR3 protein: CSAREGGGGNTIYF. Here the CDR3 DNA reads TGCAGTGCTAGAGAGGGAGGGGGTGGAAACACCATATATTTT.

This clonotype was seen once. The V call is TRBV15, the J call TRBJ2-3; 12 bases agree with TRBD2. From germline, CDR1 is LNHNV and CDR2 YYDKDF (reference sequence). The CDR3 sequence is 17 residues long. V dropped 1 base and J dropped 5; count of bases not matched to a gene: 7. The CDR3 spells CATSRVGRLAGEDTQYF. In nucleotides, the CDR3 is TGTGCCACCAGCAGAGTAGGTAGACTAGCGGGAGAAGATACGCAGTATTTT.